The clone carrying this TCR beta chain was seen ten or more times. No antigen is known for it. CDR1 is SGHNT and CDR2 is YENEEA in the germline V gene. Germline trimming cut 3 bases from V and 0 bases from J; bases unmatched to any gene: 4. The CDR3 contains 17 residues. This specimen comes from a study of T-cell memory formation after mild COVID-19. About the study: Each donor largely had its own TCR clusters.

Study-wide results and limits: Mainly CM and EM harbored the contracting CD4+ clones; mainly EMRA harbored the CD8+ ones. Contracting clones from day 15 to 85 showed balanced CD4/CD8; later expanders favored CD4+.

5'RACE with constant-segment primers yielded barcoded, UMI-tagged TCR alpha and TCR beta cDNA libraries. MiXCR was run by TCRdb on the 5' RACE reads, yielding one entry per CDR3 protein. The data contain some 13,000 distinct CDR3 sequences, more than 10% of them singletons. V usage is TRBV11-3 and J usage is TRBJ2-1; 11 nucleotides agree with TRBD2. Sequenced material: PBMCs or a T cell subset sorted from them (not recorded which). This clonotype originated in an adult woman who had mild COVID-19 (a few samples of this study predate the infection). Cell type and time point are not known. CDR3 coding DNA: TGTGCCAGCAGCTTCGGGCTAGCGGGAGGCTCCTACAATGAGCAGTTCTTC. This translates into CASSFGLAGGSYNEQFF.